These T cell receptor beta chains were read from a single sample in a study of blood T cell repertoires in COVID-19. Generated by immunoSEQ multiplex PCR, the TCRdb table keeps only in-frame clones and is missing some. Counted here are 45,000 to 60,000 clones, around 87% occurring once; the ten biggest clones make up under 8.5%. Material for sequencing was peripheral blood. The receptor set was obtained from a human donor with active COVID-19. The donor label of this sample is uncertain. CDR3s include the opening cysteine and the closing phenylalanine or tryptophan. D genes are given only for firm matches. Size tells how often a clone was seen (once, few, many) or the class of an expanded clone, and some rows leave it out.

D gene	J gene	clone size	V gene	CDR3 DNA	CDR3 protein
TRBD1	TRBJ2-2	.	TRBV19	TGTGCCAGTAGTGACATTTGGTCGGACAGGGCCGGGGAGCTGTTTTTT	CASSDIWSDRAGELFF
.	TRBJ2-5	once	TRBV7-2	TGTGCCAGCAGCTTAATGGCGGAGTACGAGGAGACCCAGTACTTC	CASSLMAEYEETQYF
.	TRBJ2-1	few	TRBV4-2	TGTGCCAGCAGCCGCGACAGGGAGGTGTACAATGAGCAGTTCTTC	CASSRDREVYNEQFF
.	TRBJ2-1	.	TRBV6-5	TGTGCCAGTGGAAGGGGTCAGAACGCTGGCAATGAGCAGTTCTTC	CASGRGQNAGNEQFF
TRBD2	TRBJ2-5	.	TRBV6-5	TGTGCCAGCATTCCAACTAGCGGGGGGGCCGAGACCCAGTACTTC	CASIPTSGGAETQYF
.	TRBJ1-4	.	TRBV12-3/TRBV12-4	TGTGCCAGCAGTTTAAATCCAGGTGAAAAACTGTTTTTT	CASSLNPGEKLFF
.	TRBJ2-1	.	TRBV5-1	TGCGCCAGCAGCTTGGGCGGGAACTCCTACAATGAGCAGTTCTTC	CASSLGGNSYNEQFF
.	TRBJ1-1	.	TRBV7-3	TGTGCCAGCAGTCAAAGGAGGAACACTGAAGCTTTCTTT	CASSQRRNTEAFF
.	TRBJ1-6	.	TRBV5-4	TGTGCCAGCAGCTTGTGGGCCCCGCCCGGTAATTCACCCCTCCACTTT	CASSLWAPPGNSPLHF
.	TRBJ1-4	.	TRBV30	TGTGCCTGGAGTGACGGGACTCCTGATGAAAAACTGTTTTTT	CAWSDGTPDEKLFF
.	TRBJ2-5	.	TRBV7-7	TGTGCTAGCAGCCCGAGGATGGGTCTTGGGCAAGAGACCCAGTACTTC	CASSPRMGLGQETQYF
.	TRBJ1-5	.	TRBV5-1	TGCGCCAGCAGCTTGGAAACAGGTGATCAGCCCCAGCATTTT	CASSLETGDQPQHF
TRBD1	TRBJ2-1	.	TRBV27	TGTGCCAGCAGTAAATCTCCGGGACAGGGAGAGTTCTTC	CASSKSPGQGEFF
.	TRBJ2-1	.	TRBV19	TGTGCCAGTAGTATAGCCCTCCTAGCCCTTAGGTTCTTC	CASSIALLALRFF
TRBD2	TRBJ2-5	.	TRBV15	TGTGCCACCAGCAGAACCCGCGGGGGAGAGACCCAGTACTTC	CATSRTRGGETQYF
.	TRBJ2-7	.	TRBV6-5	TGTGCCAGCAGCCGACAGGAGATCTACGAGCAGTACTTC	CASSRQEIYEQYF
TRBD1	TRBJ1-5	.	TRBV7-9	TGTGCCAGCAGCTTGACGGACAGGGGGTGGACTCAGCCCCAGCATTTT	CASSLTDRGWTQPQHF